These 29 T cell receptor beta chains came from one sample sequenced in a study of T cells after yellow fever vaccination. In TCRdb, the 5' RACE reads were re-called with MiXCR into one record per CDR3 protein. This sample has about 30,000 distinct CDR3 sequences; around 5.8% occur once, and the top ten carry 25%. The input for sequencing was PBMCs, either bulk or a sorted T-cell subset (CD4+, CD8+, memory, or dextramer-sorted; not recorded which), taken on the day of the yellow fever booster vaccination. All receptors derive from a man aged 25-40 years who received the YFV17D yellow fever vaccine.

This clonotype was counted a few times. For the CDR3, the DNA is TGCGCCAGCAGCTTTACTAGCGGGAGGGTGGAGACCCAGTACTTC. It specifies CASSFTSGRVETQYF. The chain has TRBV5-1 and TRBJ2-5, with 13 positions matching TRBD2. The V and J ends lost 2 bases and 5 bases, in that order; junction bases with no gene match: 3. Germline V CDR1 and CDR2: SGHRS, YFSETQ. The CDR3 consists of 15 residues.

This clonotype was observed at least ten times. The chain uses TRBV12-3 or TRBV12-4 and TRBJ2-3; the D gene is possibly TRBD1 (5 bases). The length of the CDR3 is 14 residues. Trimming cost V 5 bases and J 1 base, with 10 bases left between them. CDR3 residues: CASSPLGGTDTQYF. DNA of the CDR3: TGTGCCAGCAGTCCGCTAGGGGGCACAGATACGCAGTATTTT.

CDR3 amino acids: CASNEGVRTGELFF. The CDR3 DNA is TGTGCCAGTAACGAGGGAGTACGAACCGGGGAGCTGTTTTTT. The chain links TRBV19 to TRBJ2-2, with D possibly TRBD2 on 5 matching bases. The CDR3 loop spans 14 amino acids. Trimming left V 7 bases short and J 5 bases short, with 14 bases between. Germline CDR1 is LNHDA and CDR2 is SQIVND (reference sequence). The complete variable domain, with remaining parts taken from reference TRBV19 and TRBJ2-2, reads DGGITQSPKYLFRKEGQNVTLSCEQNLNHDAMYWYRQDPGQGLRLIYYSQIVNDFQKGDIAEGYSVSREKKESFPLTVTSAQKNPTAFYLCASNEGVRTGELFFGEGSRLTVL.

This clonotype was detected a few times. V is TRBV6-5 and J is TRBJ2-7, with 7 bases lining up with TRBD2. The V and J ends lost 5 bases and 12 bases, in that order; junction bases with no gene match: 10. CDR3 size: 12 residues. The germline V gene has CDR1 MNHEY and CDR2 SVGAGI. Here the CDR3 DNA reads TGTGCCAGCAGTCCCATGGGGGGAGGGCGGTACTTC. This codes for CASSPMGGGRYF.

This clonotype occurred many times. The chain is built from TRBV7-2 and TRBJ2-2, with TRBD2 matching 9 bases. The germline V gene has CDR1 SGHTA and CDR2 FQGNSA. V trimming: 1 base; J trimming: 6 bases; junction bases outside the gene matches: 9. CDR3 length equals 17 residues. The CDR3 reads CASSLGVTSGFPGELFF. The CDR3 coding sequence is TGTGCCAGCAGCTTAGGCGTTACTAGCGGGTTCCCCGGGGAGCTGTTTTTT.

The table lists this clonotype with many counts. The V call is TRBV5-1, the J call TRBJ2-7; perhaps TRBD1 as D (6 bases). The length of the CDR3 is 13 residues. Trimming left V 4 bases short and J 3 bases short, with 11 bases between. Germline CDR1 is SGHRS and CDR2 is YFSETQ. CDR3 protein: CASSRMTGYEQYF. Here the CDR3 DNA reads TGCGCCAGCAGCCGTATGACAGGCTACGAGCAGTACTTC.

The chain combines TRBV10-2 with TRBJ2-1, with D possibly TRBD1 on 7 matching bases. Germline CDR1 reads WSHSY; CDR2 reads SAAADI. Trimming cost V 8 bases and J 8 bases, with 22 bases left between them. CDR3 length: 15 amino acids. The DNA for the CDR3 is TGCGCCAGCCGGGAGAGGGGGCAGGGTAGCGATGAGCAGTTCTTC. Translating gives CASRERGQGSDEQFF.

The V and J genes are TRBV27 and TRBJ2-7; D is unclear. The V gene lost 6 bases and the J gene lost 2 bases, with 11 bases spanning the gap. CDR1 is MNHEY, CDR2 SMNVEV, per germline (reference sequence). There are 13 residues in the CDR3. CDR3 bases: TGTGCCAGCAGCCGAAGTCCGACCTACGAGCAGTACTTC. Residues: CASSRSPTYEQYF.

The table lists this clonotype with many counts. The CDR3 DNA sequence: TGTGCCAGCAGAGTAAGCGGGAGGGGCTCCTACGAGCAGTACTTC. Encoded protein: CASRVSGRGSYEQYF. The chain carries TRBV3-1 and TRBJ2-7; 10 nucleotides align to TRBD2. The length of the CDR3 is 15 residues. J lost 0 bases, V lost 6 bases, and 5 bases had no gene match. CDR1 is LGHDT, CDR2 YNNKEL, per germline (reference sequence).

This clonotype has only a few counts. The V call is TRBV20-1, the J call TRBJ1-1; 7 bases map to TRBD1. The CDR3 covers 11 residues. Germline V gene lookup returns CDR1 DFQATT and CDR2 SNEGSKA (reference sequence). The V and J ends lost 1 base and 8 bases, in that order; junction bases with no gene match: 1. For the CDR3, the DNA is TGCAGTGCTAGAGGGGACAGAGAAGCTTTCTTT. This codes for CSARGDREAFF.

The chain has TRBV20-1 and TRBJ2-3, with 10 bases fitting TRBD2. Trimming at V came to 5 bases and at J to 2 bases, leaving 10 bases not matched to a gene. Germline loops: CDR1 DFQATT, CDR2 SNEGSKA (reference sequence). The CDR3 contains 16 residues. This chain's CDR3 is CSAENIGLAATDTQYF. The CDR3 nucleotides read TGCAGTGCTGAGAATATCGGACTAGCGGCCACAGATACGCAGTATTTT.

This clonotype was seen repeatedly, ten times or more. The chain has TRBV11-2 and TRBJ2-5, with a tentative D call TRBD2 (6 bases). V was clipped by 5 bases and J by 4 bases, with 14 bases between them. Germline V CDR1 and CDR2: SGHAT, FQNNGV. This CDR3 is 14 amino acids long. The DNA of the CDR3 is TGTGCCAGCAGCGTTTCTACCGGGGGAGAGACCCAGTACTTC. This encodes CASSVSTGGETQYF.

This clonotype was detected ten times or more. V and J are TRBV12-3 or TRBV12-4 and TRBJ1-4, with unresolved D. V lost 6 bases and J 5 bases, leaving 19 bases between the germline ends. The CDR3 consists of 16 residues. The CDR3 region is CASSISGPSGNEKLFF. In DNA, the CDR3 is TGTGCCAGCAGCATTAGCGGACCTTCGGGGAATGAAAAACTGTTTTTT.

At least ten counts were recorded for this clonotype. CDR3: CSASGTGNADTQYF. CDR3 coding DNA: TGCAGTGCTAGTGGGACAGGGAACGCAGATACGCAGTATTTT. V usage is TRBV20-1 and J usage is TRBJ2-3; 9 nucleotides agree with TRBD1. The CDR3 is made up of 14 amino acids. Looked up from germline, CDR1 is DFQATT and CDR2 is SNEGSKA (reference sequence). The V segment lost 3 bases and the J segment 4 bases; nucleotides outside the gene matches: 5.

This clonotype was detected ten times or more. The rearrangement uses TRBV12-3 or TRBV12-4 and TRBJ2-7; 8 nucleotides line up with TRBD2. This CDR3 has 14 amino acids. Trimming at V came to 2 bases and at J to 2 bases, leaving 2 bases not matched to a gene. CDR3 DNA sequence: TGTGCCAGCAGTTTACAAGCGGGAGCCTACGAGCAGTACTTC. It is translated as CASSLQAGAYEQYF.

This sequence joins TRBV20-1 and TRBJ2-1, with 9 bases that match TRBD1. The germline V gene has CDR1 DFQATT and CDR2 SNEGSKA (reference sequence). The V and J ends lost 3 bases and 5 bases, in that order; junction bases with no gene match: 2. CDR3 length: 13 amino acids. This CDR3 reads CSARGDRDNEQFF. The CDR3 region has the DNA TGCAGTGCTAGGGGGGACAGGGACAATGAGCAGTTCTTC.

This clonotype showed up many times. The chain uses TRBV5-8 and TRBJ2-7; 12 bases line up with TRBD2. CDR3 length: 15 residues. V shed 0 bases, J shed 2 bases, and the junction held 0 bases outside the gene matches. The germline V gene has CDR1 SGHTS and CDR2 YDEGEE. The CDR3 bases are TGTGCCAGCAGCTTGGGACTAGCGGGAGCCTACGAGCAGTACTTC. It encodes CASSLGLAGAYEQYF.

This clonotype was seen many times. The CDR3 DNA follows: TGCGCCAGCAGCCAAGATTTGGCGGGAGAGAAGAGTGAGCAGTTCTTC. Translation gives CASSQDLAGEKSEQFF. The chain links TRBV4-3 to TRBJ2-1; 7 nucleotides align to TRBD2. This CDR3 has 16 residues. In germline, CDR1 is LGHNA, CDR2 YSLEER. V lost 0 bases to trimming and J lost 9 bases; unmatched junction nucleotides: 11.

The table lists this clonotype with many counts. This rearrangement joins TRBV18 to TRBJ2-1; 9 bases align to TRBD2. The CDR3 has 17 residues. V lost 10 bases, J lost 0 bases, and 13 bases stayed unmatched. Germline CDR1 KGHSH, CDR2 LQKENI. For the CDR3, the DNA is TGTGCCACTTCGAGGACTAGCGCCTTCAGCTCCTACAATGAGCAGTTCTTC. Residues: CATSRTSAFSSYNEQFF.

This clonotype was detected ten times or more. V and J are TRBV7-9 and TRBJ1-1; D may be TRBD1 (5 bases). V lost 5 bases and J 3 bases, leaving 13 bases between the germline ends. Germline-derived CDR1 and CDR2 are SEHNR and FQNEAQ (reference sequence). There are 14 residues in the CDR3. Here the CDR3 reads CASSIGGGYTEAFF. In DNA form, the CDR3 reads TGTGCCAGCAGCATCGGGGGGGGATACACTGAAGCTTTCTTT.

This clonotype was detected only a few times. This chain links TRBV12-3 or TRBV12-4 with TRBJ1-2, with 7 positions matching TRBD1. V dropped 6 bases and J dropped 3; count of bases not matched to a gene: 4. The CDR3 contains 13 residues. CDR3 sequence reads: CASSIGQDYGYTF. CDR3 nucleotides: TGTGCCAGCAGCATCGGACAGGACTATGGCTACACCTTC.

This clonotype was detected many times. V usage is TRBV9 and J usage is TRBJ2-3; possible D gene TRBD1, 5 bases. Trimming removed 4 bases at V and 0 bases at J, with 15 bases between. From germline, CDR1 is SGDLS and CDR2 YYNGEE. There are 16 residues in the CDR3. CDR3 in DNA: TGTGCCAGCAGCCTCACGGAAGGGGTTAGCACAGATACGCAGTATTTT. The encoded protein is CASSLTEGVSTDTQYF.

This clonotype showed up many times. The CDR3, as DNA: TGCGCCAGCAGCTTGGAGGGATCGGAATACGAGCAGTACTTC. This gives the protein CASSLEGSEYEQYF. The J gene is TRBJ2-7, the V gene TRBV5-1; D remains unclear. Trimming pared 0 bases from V and 4 bases from J, leaving 11 bases between. The CDR3 spans 14 residues. Germline loops: CDR1 SGHRS, CDR2 YFSETQ.

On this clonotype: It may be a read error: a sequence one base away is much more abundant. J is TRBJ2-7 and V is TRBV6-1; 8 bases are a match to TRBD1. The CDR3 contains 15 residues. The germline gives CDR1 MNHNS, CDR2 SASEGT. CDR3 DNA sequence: TGTGCCAGCAGTGAACAGACAGGGGCCTCCTACGAGCAGAACTTC. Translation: CASSEQTGASYEQNF.

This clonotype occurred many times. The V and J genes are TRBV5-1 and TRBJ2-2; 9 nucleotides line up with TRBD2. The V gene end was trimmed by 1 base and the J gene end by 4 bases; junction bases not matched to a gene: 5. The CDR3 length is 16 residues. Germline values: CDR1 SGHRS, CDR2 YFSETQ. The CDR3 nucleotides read TGCGCCAGCAGCTTGATGGAGACTAGCGGCACCGGGGAGCTGTTTTTT. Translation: CASSLMETSGTGELFF.

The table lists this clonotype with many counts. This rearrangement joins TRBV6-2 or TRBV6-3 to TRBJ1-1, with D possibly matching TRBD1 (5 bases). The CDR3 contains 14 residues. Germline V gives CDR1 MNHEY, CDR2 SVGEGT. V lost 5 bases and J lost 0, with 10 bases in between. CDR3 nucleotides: TGTGCCAGCAGTCGGGACGGGTTGAACACTGAAGCTTTCTTT. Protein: CASSRDGLNTEAFF.

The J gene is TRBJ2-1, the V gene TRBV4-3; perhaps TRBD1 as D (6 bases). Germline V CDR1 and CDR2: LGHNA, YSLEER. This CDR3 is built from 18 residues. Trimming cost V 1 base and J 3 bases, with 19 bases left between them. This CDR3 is CASSQGGFTRGIYNEQFF. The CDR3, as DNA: TGCGCCAGCAGCCAAGGGGGATTTACAAGGGGGATCTACAATGAGCAGTTCTTC.

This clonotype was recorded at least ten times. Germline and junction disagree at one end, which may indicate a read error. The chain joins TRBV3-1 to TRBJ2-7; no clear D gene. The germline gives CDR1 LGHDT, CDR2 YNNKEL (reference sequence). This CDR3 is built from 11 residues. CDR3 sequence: CASSQDRALVF. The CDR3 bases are TGTGCCAGCAGCCAAGATAGGGCCTTGGTCTTC.

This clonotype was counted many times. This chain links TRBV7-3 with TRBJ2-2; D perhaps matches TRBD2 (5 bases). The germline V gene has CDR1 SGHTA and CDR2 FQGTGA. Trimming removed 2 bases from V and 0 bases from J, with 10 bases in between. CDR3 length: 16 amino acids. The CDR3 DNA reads TGTGCCAGCAGCTTATTCGGGGTAACGAACACCGGGGAGCTGTTTTTT. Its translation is CASSLFGVTNTGELFF.